This T cell receptor (beta chain) was sequenced in a study of CD8 T cells in Susac syndrome. Sequencing targeted TCR beta in T cells from blood (CD8+ and CD4+). TEMRA cells were FACS-enriched, unlike CD8+ and CD4+ T cells, which were negatively isolated. RNA amounts of about 0.5 to 1 ug underwent reverse transcription with random hexamers. An immunoSEQ multiplex PCR generated amplified TCR beta CDR3 products spanning 54 Vbeta and 13 Jbeta. A single record per CDR3 protein comes from TCRdb applying MiXCR to the immunoSEQ multiplex PCR reads. The sample carries 150,000 to 200,000 distinct CDR3 sequences, roughly 95% recorded once. The CDR3 consists of 16 residues. In germline, CDR1 is MNHEY, CDR2 SMNVEV (reference sequence). V lost 3 bases and J lost 7, with 21 bases in between.

This receptor was taken from a human donor in good health. The chain joins TRBV27 to TRBJ1-1; D perhaps matches TRBD1 (6 bases). The specimen sequenced was CD4+ T cells from PBMCs. The CDR3: CASSLFPRGETNEAFF. In DNA, the CDR3 is TGTGCCAGCAGTTTGTTCCCCAGGGGAGAAACAAATGAAGCTTTCTTT.